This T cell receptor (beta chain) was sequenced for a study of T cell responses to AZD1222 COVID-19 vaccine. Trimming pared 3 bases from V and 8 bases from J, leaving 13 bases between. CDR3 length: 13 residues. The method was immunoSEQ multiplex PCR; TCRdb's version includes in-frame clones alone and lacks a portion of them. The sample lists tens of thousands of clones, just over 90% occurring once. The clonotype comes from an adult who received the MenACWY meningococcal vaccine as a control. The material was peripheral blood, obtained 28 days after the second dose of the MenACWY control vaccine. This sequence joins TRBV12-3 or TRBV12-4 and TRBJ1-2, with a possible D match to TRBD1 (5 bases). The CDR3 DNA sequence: TGTGCCAGCAGTTTTATCCAGGGCTCCGGCTACACCTTC. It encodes CASSFIQGSGYTF.